This T cell receptor (beta chain) was recorded in a study of monozygotic twins with inflammatory bowel disease. Study results and caveats: Twins classed as concordant or discordant showed no difference in repertoire similarity, possibly from limited power.

There are 12 residues in the CDR3. The germline gives CDR1 SGHDT, CDR2 YYEEEE. Isolation of total RNA was performed on whole blood, with no prior T cell sorting. No DNA is given; TCRdb re-called the 5' RACE reads and lists each CDR3 protein once. The sample has 300,000 to 450,000 distinct CDR3 sequences. Note on this clonotype: Its specificity is unknown.

The sequence derives from a human donor with ulcerative colitis or Crohn's disease, or a healthy co-twin of an affected twin (not recorded which). The V and J genes are TRBV5-6 and TRBJ1-2. Sequencing was done on a sample of blood. CDR3 amino acids: CASSPGGVGYTF.